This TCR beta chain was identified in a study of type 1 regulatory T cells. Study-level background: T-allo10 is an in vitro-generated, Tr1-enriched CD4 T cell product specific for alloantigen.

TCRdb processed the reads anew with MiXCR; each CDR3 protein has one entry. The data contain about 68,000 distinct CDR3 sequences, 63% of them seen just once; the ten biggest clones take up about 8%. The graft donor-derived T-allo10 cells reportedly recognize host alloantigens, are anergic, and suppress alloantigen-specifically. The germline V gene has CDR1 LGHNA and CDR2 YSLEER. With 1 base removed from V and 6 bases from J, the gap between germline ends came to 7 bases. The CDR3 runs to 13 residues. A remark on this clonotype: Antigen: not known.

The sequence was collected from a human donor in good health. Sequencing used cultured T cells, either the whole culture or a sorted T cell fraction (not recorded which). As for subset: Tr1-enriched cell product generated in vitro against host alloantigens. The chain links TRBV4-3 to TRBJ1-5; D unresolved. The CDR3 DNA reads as TGCGCCAGCAGCCAAGGGGTAAGTCAGCCCCAGCATTTT. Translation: CASSQGVSQPQHF.